This is a list of T cell receptor beta chains from one sample in a study of blood T cell repertoires in COVID-19. The data were produced by immunoSEQ multiplex PCR, yet TCRdb's version contains in-frame clones alone and is incomplete. In the table there are approximately 360,000 clones, 90% of which are singletons. Sequenced sample: peripheral blood. The receptor source for this set is a man younger than 30 with active or convalescent COVID-19. CDR3s include the opening cysteine and the closing phenylalanine or tryptophan. The D gene is left open where the match is weak. Clone size is given for some rows only: seen once, a few or many times, or a class if the clone is expanded.

size	V	J	D	CDR3	DNA
-	TRBV2	TRBJ1-3	TRBD1	CASSAWDRFSGNTIYF	TGTGCCAGCAGTGCGTGGGACAGATTCTCTGGAAACACCATATATTTT
-	TRBV6-5	TRBJ1-1	-	CASSPSGQPNTEAFF	TGTGCCAGCAGTCCCTCAGGACAGCCGAACACTGAAGCTTTCTTT
-	TRBV29-1	TRBJ2-6	-	CSVVYRISGANVLTF	TGCAGCGTTGTATATAGAATATCTGGGGCCAACGTCCTGACTTTC
few	TRBV28	TRBJ2-7	-	CASSHSYEQYF	TGTGCCAGCAGTCACTCCTACGAGCAGTACTTC
-	TRBV19	TRBJ1-1	-	CASQWGYTEAFF	TGTGCCAGTCAGTGGGGCTACACTGAAGCTTTCTTT
-	TRBV11-2	TRBJ1-1	TRBD1	CASSLGGQGEFTEAFF	TGTGCCAGCAGCTTAGGGGGACAGGGGGAGTTCACTGAAGCTTTCTTT
-	TRBV5-1	TRBJ2-2	-	CASSLLVGGTTGELFF	TGCGCCAGCAGCTTGCTGGTGGGCGGGACCACCGGGGAGCTGTTTTTT
-	TRBV28	TRBJ1-5	-	CASSFGPRAGDQPQHF	TGTGCCAGCAGTTTTGGCCCTCGAGCAGGCGATCAGCCCCAGCATTTT
-	TRBV2	TRBJ2-7	TRBD1	CASTGQGSYEQYF	TGTGCCAGCACCGGACAGGGCTCCTACGAGCAGTACTTC
-	TRBV27	TRBJ1-1	TRBD1	CASSFSAGTANGAFF	TGTGCCAGCAGTTTCTCGGCCGGGACAGCGAACGGAGCTTTCTTT
-	TRBV2	TRBJ1-2	-	CASSWTEGYGYTF	TGTGCCAGCAGTTGGACAGAGGGCTATGGCTACACCTTC
-	TRBV7-9	TRBJ2-1	TRBD1	CASSFRTGAYNEQFF	TGTGCCAGCAGCTTTAGGACAGGGGCATACAATGAGCAGTTCTTC
once	TRBV29-1	TRBJ2-1	-	CSVVADSYNEQFF	TGCAGCGTTGTTGCAGACTCCTACAATGAGCAGTTCTTC
-	TRBV6-6	TRBJ1-1	-	CASRHSPTEAFF	TGTGCCAGCAGGCACAGTCCCACTGAAGCTTTCTTT
-	TRBV4-3	TRBJ2-5	-	CASSRVMGVGETQYF	TGCGCCAGCAGCCGAGTGATGGGAGTAGGGGAGACCCAGTACTTC
-	TRBV4-1	TRBJ1-5	-	CASSQDLGVGQPQHF	TGCGCCAGCAGCCAAGATTTAGGGGTGGGTCAGCCCCAGCATTTT
few	TRBV29-1	TRBJ1-2	TRBD1	CSVEGTGVFGYTF	TGCAGCGTTGAAGGGACAGGGGTTTTTGGCTACACCTTC
-	TRBV9	TRBJ1-1	TRBD1	CASSRRSGGTEAFF	TGTGCCAGCAGCCGACGATCAGGGGGGACTGAAGCTTTCTTT
-	TRBV2	TRBJ2-3	TRBD2	CASRAGTSGSADTQYF	TGTGCCAGCAGAGCCGGGACTAGCGGGAGTGCGGATACGCAGTATTTT
-	TRBV7-2	TRBJ2-1	TRBD2	CASSPRRGVHNEQFF	TGTGCCAGCAGCCCAAGACGGGGGGTCCACAATGAGCAGTTCTTC
-	TRBV3-1/TRBV3-2	TRBJ1-6	TRBD1	CASRMGQFNSPLHF	TGTGCCAGCAGAATGGGACAGTTTAATTCACCCCTCCACTTT
-	TRBV2	TRBJ2-7	TRBD1	CASSGRTGGDYEQYF	TGTGCCAGCAGTGGGAGGACAGGGGGTGATTACGAGCAGTACTTC
once	TRBV29-1	TRBJ1-2	TRBD1	CSVWGQGGNSNYGYTF	TGCAGCGTGTGGGGACAGGGGGGAAATTCTAACTATGGCTACACCTTC
once	TRBV4-1	TRBJ2-3	-	CASSPTRGMSFSDTQYF	TGCGCCAGCAGCCCCACCCGGGGAATGAGTTTCTCAGATACGCAGTATTTT
-	TRBV5-1	TRBJ2-7	-	CASSPVVGGTKAYEQYF	TGCGCCAGCAGCCCCGTGGTTGGGGGCACTAAAGCCTACGAGCAGTACTTC
-	TRBV18	TRBJ2-7	TRBD2	CASSLAGLAGATTYEQYF	TGTGCCAGCTCACTGGCTGGGCTAGCGGGTGCCACCACTTACGAGCAGTACTTC
-	TRBV6-5	TRBJ2-7	-	CASGGMEGASYEQYF	TGTGCCAGCGGGGGTATGGAGGGCGCCTCCTACGAGCAGTACTTC
-	TRBV27	TRBJ2-3	TRBD2	CASSLSLAGRTDTQYF	TGTGCCAGCAGTTTATCACTAGCGGGCCGCACAGATACGCAGTATTTT
-	TRBV18	TRBJ2-3	-	CASSPRLTDTQYF	TGTGCCAGCTCACCTCGTCTCACAGATACGCAGTATTTT
-	TRBV11-2	TRBJ1-6	TRBD1	CASSRNAGQGFSPLHF	TGTGCCAGCAGCCGAAACGCGGGACAGGGTTTCTCACCCCTCCACTTT
few	TRBV7-8	TRBJ1-3	-	CASSLGRDTIYF	TGTGCCAGCAGCTTAGGGAGAGACACCATATATTTT
-	TRBV6-2/TRBV6-3	TRBJ2-7	-	CASSPAAYEQYF	TGTGCCAGCAGCCCAGCGGCCTACGAGCAGTACTTC
-	TRBV29-1	TRBJ2-7	-	CSVVGSTGAYEQYF	TGCAGCGTTGTTGGAAGCACAGGAGCCTACGAGCAGTACTTC
-	TRBV19	TRBJ2-5	-	CASSEQGETQYF	TGTGCCAGTTCCGAACAGGGAGAGACCCAGTACTTC
few	TRBV9	TRBJ2-2	-	CASSANVEAANTGELFF	TGTGCCAGCAGCGCCAACGTGGAGGCTGCGAACACCGGGGAGCTGTTTTTT
-	TRBV5-5	TRBJ2-7	-	CASSRQASYEQYF	TGTGCCAGCAGCCGACAGGCCTCCTACGAGCAGTACTTC
-	TRBV7-8	TRBJ2-7	TRBD1	CASARQGQIYEQYF	TGTGCCAGCGCGCGACAGGGACAGATCTACGAGCAGTACTTC
-	TRBV4-1	TRBJ2-7	TRBD1	CASSQAPGQGYEQYF	TGCGCCAGCAGCCAAGCCCCGGGACAGGGTTACGAGCAGTACTTC
-	TRBV4-3	TRBJ1-1	-	CASSQDRWQGNTEAFF	TGCGCCAGCAGCCAAGATAGGTGGCAGGGAAACACTGAAGCTTTCTTT
-	TRBV18	TRBJ2-3	-	CASSPNKGPTDTQYF	TGTGCCAGCTCACCAAATAAGGGGCCCACAGATACGCAGTATTTT
once	TRBV5-5	TRBJ2-5	TRBD2	CASSLPSGMETQYF	TGTGCCAGCAGCTTGCCTAGCGGGATGGAGACCCAGTACTTC
-	TRBV6-5	TRBJ1-2	TRBD1	CASSPGQGHYGYTF	TGTGCCAGCAGTCCGGGACAGGGACACTATGGCTACACCTTC
-	TRBV9	TRBJ2-7	TRBD1	CASSARQGSYEQYF	TGTGCCAGCAGCGCCCGACAGGGCTCCTACGAGCAGTACTTC
-	TRBV7-2	TRBJ2-5	TRBD1	CASSYGTGQETQYF	TGTGCCAGCAGCTACGGGACAGGGCAAGAGACCCAGTACTTC
-	TRBV28	TRBJ2-3	TRBD2	CASSPGLAGALTDTQYF	TGTGCCAGCAGTCCGGGACTAGCGGGAGCCCTCACAGATACGCAGTATTTT
-	TRBV19	TRBJ2-2	-	CASSITGAGELFF	TGTGCCAGTAGTATAACGGGGGCCGGGGAGCTGTTTTTT
-	TRBV5-6	TRBJ1-5	-	CASSWAGDQPQHF	TGTGCCAGCAGCTGGGCAGGCGATCAGCCCCAGCATTTT
-	TRBV4-2	TRBJ2-1	TRBD1	CASSPSVVETGVSLSSYNEQFF	TGTGCCAGCAGCCCCTCGGTGGTCGAGACAGGGGTGTCCCTCAGCTCCTACAATGAGCAGTTCTTC
once	TRBV7-3	TRBJ1-1	-	CASSLMGDTEAFF	TGTGCCAGCAGCTTAATGGGCGACACTGAAGCTTTCTTT
once	TRBV7-3	TRBJ1-3	-	CASSLDNRAGNTIYF	TGTGCCAGCAGCTTAGATAACAGGGCTGGAAACACCATATATTTT
many	TRBV6-1	TRBJ1-5	-	CACCDRWGLGDQPQHF	TGTGCCTGCTGTGATAGATGGGGGCTAGGGGATCAGCCCCAGCATTTT
-	TRBV24-1	TRBJ2-1	TRBD1	CATSDPGQPYNEQFF	TGTGCCACCAGTGATCCGGGACAGCCGTACAATGAGCAGTTCTTC
-	TRBV4-1	TRBJ2-7	TRBD1	CASSRRDRDYEQYF	TGCGCCAGCAGCCGCCGGGACAGGGATTACGAGCAGTACTTC
-	TRBV28	TRBJ2-2	-	CASSFDTGELFF	TGTGCCAGCAGTTTCGACACCGGGGAGCTGTTTTTT
-	TRBV6-5	TRBJ2-1	TRBD2	CASSPLAGVYNEQFF	TGTGCCAGCAGCCCACTAGCGGGAGTGTACAATGAGCAGTTCTTC
-	TRBV4-3	TRBJ2-1	TRBD2	CASSQDRGGGGAPYNEQFF	TGCGCCAGCAGCCAAGATAGGGGTGGCGGGGGGGCCCCCTACAATGAGCAGTTCTTC
-	TRBV3-1/TRBV3-2	TRBJ2-1	TRBD2	CASSPLQREGLGEQFF	TGTGCCAGCAGCCCCCTCCAGCGGGAGGGCCTAGGTGAGCAGTTCTTC
-	TRBV2	TRBJ1-6	-	CASSDGIIPLHF	TGTGCCAGCAGTGACGGTATTATACCCCTCCACTTT
-	TRBV7-6	TRBJ2-2	-	CASSLMPPNSGYTGELFF	TGTGCCAGCAGCTTAATGCCCCCGAATTCAGGTTACACCGGGGAGCTGTTTTTT